A selection of T cell receptor beta chains follows, all from one sample in a study of vaccination effects on CD4 cells after COVID-19. TCRdb's copy holds only in-frame clones and misses some; the assay was immunoSEQ multiplex PCR. The data contain approximately 61,000 clones, around four fifths of them seen just once; the ten biggest clones take up about 4.5%. Their specific antigens are unknown. This specimen consisted of CD4+ T cells from PBMCs cultured without peptide, obtained after COVID-19 vaccination. These TCRs come from a human donor who received a COVID-19 vaccine. CDR3s include the opening cysteine and the closing phenylalanine or tryptophan. D genes are given only for firm matches. The size entry is marked missing in some rows and otherwise reads once, few, many or a size class.

>TRBV6-6|NA|NA|TRBJ1-2
CASSYSGFRGYTF
TGTGCCAGCAGTTACTCAGGGTTTCGCGGCTACACCTTC
>TRBV11-3|TRBD1|NA|TRBJ2-2
CASRQGQGNTGELFF
TGTGCCAGCAGACAGGGACAGGGGAACACCGGGGAGCTGTTTTTT
>TRBV2|NA|NA|TRBJ1-3
CASSQGTPGNTIYF
TGTGCCAGCAGTCAGGGAACTCCTGGAAACACCATATATTTT
>TRBV10-3|NA|once|TRBJ2-6
CAIGLSGANVLTF
TGTGCCATCGGGCTCTCTGGGGCCAACGTCCTGACTTTC
>TRBV19|TRBD1|NA|TRBJ2-2
CASNSNWARGHTGELFF
TGTGCCAGTAACTCCAATTGGGCCAGGGGGCACACCGGGGAGCTGTTTTTT
>TRBV9|NA|NA|TRBJ2-5
CASSVAPGRETQYF
TGTGCCAGCAGCGTAGCCCCGGGCCGAGAGACCCAGTACTTC
>TRBV6-1|NA|NA|TRBJ1-2
CASSEGWAGSVGYTF
TGTGCCAGCAGTGAAGGGTGGGCGGGCAGTGTTGGCTACACCTTC
>TRBV18|TRBD1|NA|TRBJ2-2
CASSLGQGLILANTGELFF
TGTGCCAGCTCTCTAGGACAGGGTTTGATCCTTGCCAACACCGGGGAGCTGTTTTTT
>TRBV6-5|TRBD2|once|TRBJ2-2
CASSPGLAVGGELFF
TGTGCCAGCAGTCCGGGACTAGCGGTGGGAGGGGAGCTGTTTTTT
>TRBV12-5|TRBD2|NA|TRBJ2-1
CASALGTRTSGRGEQFF
TGTGCTAGTGCTTTGGGGACTAGGACTAGCGGGAGAGGTGAGCAGTTCTTC